These 11 T cell receptor beta chains were all obtained from the same sample, sequenced in a study of Graves' ophthalmopathy and Graves' hyperthyroidism. RNA transcripts yielded amplified TCR beta CDR3 regions. RT-PCR with HTBI primers came first, then second-round multiplex PCR. One entry per CDR3 protein, called by TCRdb with MiXCR from the multiplex PCR reads. The repertoire holds approximately 480,000 distinct CDR3 sequences, with approximately 14% as singletons. What was sequenced was blood. These receptors came from a woman aged 25 to 39 with Graves' ophthalmopathy.

The sample holds many counts of this clonotype. This sequence joins TRBV11-2 and TRBJ2-5, with 12 nucleotides matching TRBD2. J was trimmed by 5 bases and V by 4 bases; bases with no gene match: 5. The CDR3 has 15 residues. Germline loops: CDR1 SGHAT, CDR2 FQNNGV. In nucleotides, the CDR3 is TGTGCCAGCAGCTCACTAGCGGGAGGTGGGGAGACCCAGTACTTC. Translated, it gives CASSSLAGGGETQYF.

This clonotype was seen many times. The chain links TRBV5-1 to TRBJ1-5; 8 positions agree with TRBD1. With V trimmed by 3 bases and J by 2 bases, 4 bases remained unmatched. The length of the CDR3 is 15 residues. Germline CDR1 reads SGHRS; CDR2 reads YFSETQ. CDR3 loop: CASSWTGSRNQPQHF. CDR3 nucleotides: TGCGCCAGCAGCTGGACAGGGTCGCGCAATCAGCCCCAGCATTTT. Looking up the rest from reference TRBV5-1 and TRBJ1-5 gives the full variable domain: KAGVTQTPRYLIKTRGQQVTLSCSPISGHRSVSWYQQTPGQGLQFLFEYFSETQRNKGNFPGRFSGRQFSNSRSEMNVSTLELGDSALYLCASSWTGSRNQPQHFGDGTRLSIL.

This clonotype was counted many times. J is TRBJ2-2 and V is TRBV27; no firm D call. The germline CDR1 and CDR2 sequences are MNHEY and SMNVEV (reference sequence). V lost 4 bases, J lost 3 bases, and 18 bases lay in between. The CDR3 contains 17 residues. This CDR3 reads CASSYGKSHTYTGELFF. The CDR3 nucleotides are TGTGCCAGCAGTTACGGCAAGAGCCATACCTACACCGGGGAGCTGTTTTTT.

The sample holds many counts of this clonotype. The chain uses TRBV11-3 and TRBJ2-7, with D unresolved. Germline CDR1 SGHNT, CDR2 YENEEA. The germline V and J ends were trimmed by 5 bases and 0 bases, with 14 bases remaining between them. The CDR3 totals 15 residues. The CDR3 reads CASSRSRTSSYEQYF. In DNA, the CDR3 is TGTGCCAGCAGCCGCAGCAGGACCAGCTCCTACGAGCAGTACTTC.

This clonotype was seen a few times. V gene TRBV28 combines with J gene TRBJ1-2; 7 positions agree with TRBD1. The CDR3 spans 16 residues. From germline, CDR1 is MDHEN and CDR2 SYDVKM. V gave up 1 base and J gave up 3 bases; unmatched junction bases: 8. CDR3: CASSLSGTGDYYGYTF. DNA of the CDR3: TGTGCCAGCAGTTTATCTGGCACAGGGGACTACTATGGCTACACCTTC.

This clonotype was found many times. V usage is TRBV7-6 and J usage is TRBJ2-2; D ambiguous. There are 16 residues in the CDR3. V was trimmed by 2 bases and J by 1 base, leaving 11 bases between them. Germline-derived CDR1 and CDR2 are SGHVS and FNYEAQ. CDR3 coding DNA: TGTGCCAGCAGCTTAACTATACACGGGAACACCGGGGAGCTGTTTTTT. Translated: CASSLTIHGNTGELFF.

The J gene is TRBJ1-2, the V gene TRBV12-3 or TRBV12-4; 8 bases match TRBD1. With V trimmed by 3 bases and J by 5 bases, 5 bases remained unmatched. CDR3 length: 14 amino acids. The CDR3 reads CASSFDRGSYGYTF. The DNA for the CDR3 is TGTGCCAGCAGTTTTGACAGGGGTAGTTATGGCTACACCTTC.

In its sample, this clonotype was seen a few times. The gene calls are TRBV29-1 and TRBJ1-2; D is unresolved. Trimming removed 3 bases at V and 0 bases at J, with 11 bases between. This CDR3 is 14 amino acids long. The V gene's germline CDR1 is SQVTM and CDR2 ANQGSEA. The CDR3 loop is CSVERERSNYGYTF. CDR3 coding DNA: TGCAGCGTTGAGAGGGAACGGTCTAACTATGGCTACACCTTC. The full variable domain, its missing parts supplied by reference TRBV29-1 and TRBJ1-2, is SAVISQKPSRDICQRGTSLTIQCQVDSQVTMMFWYRQQPGQSLTLIATANQGSEATYESGFVIDKFPISRPNLTFSTLTVSNMSPEDSSIYLCSVERERSNYGYTFGSGTRLTVV.

The chain employs TRBV2 and TRBJ2-2; D is unclear. Germline CDR1 SNHLY, CDR2 FYNNEI. This CDR3 is 14 amino acids long. V was cut by 7 bases and J by 0 bases, with 9 bases left in between. The CDR3: CASKAAANTGELFF. The CDR3 DNA reads as TGTGCCAGCAAGGCGGCGGCGAACACCGGGGAGCTGTTTTTT.

This clonotype has more than one count but fewer than ten. Relative to the germline gene, one junction end is altered; a read error may explain this. CDR3 nucleotides: TGTGCCAGCAGTTCTACAGGGACTTGGAACATTAAGTACTTC. It yields the protein CASSSTGTWNIKYF. The chain is built from TRBV28 and TRBJ2-4; either TRBD1 or TRBD2 may fit D (6 bases each). Germline lookup yields CDR1 MDHEN and CDR2 SYDVKM. The CDR3 contains 14 residues.

This clonotype was observed at least ten times. A much larger clone differs by one base, so this may be a read error. V and J are TRBV12-3 or TRBV12-4 and TRBJ1-1; D not resolved. The V and J ends lost 3 bases and 4 bases respectively, with 15 bases between them. This CDR3 is 15 amino acids long. CDR3: CASSFDSISGTEAFF. As DNA, the CDR3 is TGTGCCAGCAGTTTTGACTCCATAAGTGGCACTGAAGCTTTCTTT.